This T cell receptor beta chain was identified during a study of response to subunit inactivated influenza vaccine. Broader study findings: Authors suggested each seasonal influenza vaccination recruits few new T cells.

TCRdb ran MiXCR on the RT-PCR reads and lists one entry per CDR3 protein. The sample yields around 530,000 distinct CDR3 sequences, more than 15% seen once. About this clonotype itself: The target antigen is unknown.

The CDR3 sequence is 14 residues long. V was pared by 1 base and J by 2 bases, with 12 bases between. Germline values: CDR1 DFQATT, CDR2 SNEGSKA (reference sequence). The chain has TRBV20-1 and TRBJ2-7, with TRBD1 as a possible D gene (5 bases). The receptor's source is a man between 50 and 69 years old who received an inactivated influenza vaccine. The starting material was CD4+ T cells sorted from PBMCs, obtained less than 25 months after vaccination. The CDR3 loop reads CSARARRRAYEQYF. CDR3 nucleotide sequence: TGCAGTGCTAGAGCTAGGCGCAGGGCCTACGAGCAGTACTTC.